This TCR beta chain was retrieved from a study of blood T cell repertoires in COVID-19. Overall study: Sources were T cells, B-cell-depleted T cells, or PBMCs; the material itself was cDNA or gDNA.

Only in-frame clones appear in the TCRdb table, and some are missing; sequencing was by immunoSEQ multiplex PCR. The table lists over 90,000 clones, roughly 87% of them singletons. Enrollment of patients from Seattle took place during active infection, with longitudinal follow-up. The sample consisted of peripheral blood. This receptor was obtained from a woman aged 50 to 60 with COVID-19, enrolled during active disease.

CDR3 coding DNA: TGTGCCAGCAGCTTTCGGGACAGGGTTTACTCTGGAAACACCATATATTTT. It encodes CASSFRDRVYSGNTIYF. This rearrangement joins TRBV11-3 to TRBJ1-3; 9 bases are shared with TRBD1. This CDR3 region has 17 residues. Germline assignment: CDR1 SGHNT and CDR2 YENEEA. Trimming at V came to 3 bases and at J to 0 bases, leaving 6 bases not matched to a gene.